Listed below are T cell receptor beta chains from one sample, sequenced in a study of vaccination effects on CD4 cells after COVID-19. Method: immunoSEQ multiplex PCR; TCRdb's copy keeps in-frame clones and lacks some. Of under 25,000 clones in the sample, roughly 81% are singletons; the top ten hold about 5.3%. Antigens for these TCRs are unknown. The sample was CD4+ T cells from PBMCs cultured with SARS-CoV-2 spike peptides, taken after COVID-19 vaccination. The receptors originated from a human donor who received a COVID-19 vaccine. Some clones in this sample may be carry-over from other donors' samples. Each CDR3 is given with its conserved first and last residue. A D gene is named only where the DNA matches it firmly. Clone size is stated in some rows and not others, as once, few, many or a class when expanded.

v_gene,j_gene,len,abundance,d_gene,CDR3nt,CDR3aa
TRBV6-5,TRBJ1-6,12,NA,NA,TGTGCCAGCAGGCCAGAGAATTCACCCCTCCACTTT,CASRPENSPLHF
TRBV27,TRBJ2-5,14,NA,NA,TGTGCCAGCAGTCCGACGCCCAGGGTTGAGACCCAGTACTTC,CASSPTPRVETQYF
TRBV18,TRBJ2-3,19,NA,TRBD1,TGTGCCAGCTCGCTAAGACACCGGCCGGGACAGGGGGCTGGAGATACGCAGTATTTT,CASSLRHRPGQGAGDTQYF
TRBV28,TRBJ2-6,18,NA,TRBD1,TGTGCCAGCAGTTTTGTTACAGGGGCCGACTCTGGGGCCAACGTCCTGACTTTC,CASSFVTGADSGANVLTF
TRBV9,TRBJ2-5,16,NA,TRBD2,TGTGCCAGCAGCTCTTTCGGGACTAGAAACCAAGAGACCCAGTACTTC,CASSSFGTRNQETQYF
TRBV10-1,TRBJ2-2,13,NA,NA,TGCGCCAGCAGCTACTCGAACACCGGGGAGCTGTTTTTT,CASSYSNTGELFF
TRBV5-1,TRBJ1-1,14,once,NA,TGCGCCAGCAGCGCGGACAGTATGAACACTGAAGCTTTCTTT,CASSADSMNTEAFF
TRBV5-6,TRBJ1-3,13,NA,NA,TGTGCCAGCAGCTTGGAACTGAAGGACACCATATATTTT,CASSLELKDTIYF
TRBV7-2,TRBJ1-5,14,few,NA,TGTGCCAGCAGCTTAGCGTTTACGGCGGGCGCCCAGCATTTT,CASSLAFTAGAQHF
TRBV14,TRBJ1-1,14,NA,TRBD1,TGTGCCAGCAGCCTGTACAGGGGGAACACTGAAGCTTTCTTT,CASSLYRGNTEAFF
TRBV5-1,TRBJ2-3,13,NA,NA,TGCGCCAGCAGCTTGGATAGCACAGATACGCAGTATTTT,CASSLDSTDTQYF
TRBV28,TRBJ2-4,16,NA,TRBD2,TGTGCCAGCAGTTATTTCGCGGCGGGGGGGCGCAACATTCAGTACTTC,CASSYFAAGGRNIQYF
TRBV5-1,TRBJ2-1,15,NA,TRBD2,TGCGCCAGCAGCAAGAAAGCGGGGTATGACAATGAGCAGTTCTTC,CASSKKAGYDNEQFF
TRBV6-2/TRBV6-3,TRBJ2-1,16,NA,NA,TGTGCCAGCAGTCTGGGACTCCCCGGGAGTTACCATGAGCAGTTCTTC,CASSLGLPGSYHEQFF
TRBV21-1,TRBJ1-2,13,NA,NA,TGTGCCAGCAGCAAAGTGGCTGGGGATGGCTACACCTTC,CASSKVAGDGYTF
TRBV29-1,TRBJ2-3,14,NA,NA,TGCAGCGTTGTAGTTCGGGGGAACACAGATACGCAGTATTTT,CSVVVRGNTDTQYF
TRBV5-6,TRBJ1-5,15,NA,NA,TGTGCCAGCAGCTTGTATGACAGGAGCTCTCAGCCCCAGCATTTT,CASSLYDRSSQPQHF
TRBV12-3/TRBV12-4,TRBJ2-5,11,NA,NA,NA,CASSFLETQYF
TRBV7-2,TRBJ2-1,15,NA,TRBD2,TGTGCCAGCAGCTCCCTAGCGGGGGGGCACAATGAGCAGTTCTTC,CASSSLAGGHNEQFF
TRBV2,TRBJ2-6,14,NA,NA,TGTGCCAGCCTTAATTACGCTGGGGCCAACGTCCTGACTTTC,CASLNYAGANVLTF
TRBV5-1,TRBJ2-2,19,NA,TRBD2,TGCGCCAGCAGCTTCGGTCTAGCGGGGGGATTTGGGGTCACCGGGGAGCTGTTTTTT,CASSFGLAGGFGVTGELFF
TRBV20-1,TRBJ2-1,14,NA,TRBD2,TGCAGTGCTAGTCGGGGGGGATCCTACAATGAGCAGTTCTTC,CSASRGGSYNEQFF